Given below is one TCR beta chain in context. This entry comes from a study of blood T cell repertoires in COVID-19. This CDR3 contains 15 residues. The germline V gene encodes CDR1 SGDLS and CDR2 YYNGEE. Trimming removed 2 bases from V and 0 bases from J, with 6 bases in between. Produced via immunoSEQ multiplex PCR; TCRdb's table is partial and in-frame only. In the table there are roughly 260,000 clones, 91% of which are singletons. This chain connects TRBV9 to TRBJ2-6; D not certain. The clonotype comes from a person aged 18-35 years with COVID-19, enrolled during active disease. Sequenced sample: peripheral blood. The CDR3 DNA is TGTGCCAGCAGCGTGGCGGTCTCTGGGGCCAACGTCCTGACTTTC. The encoded protein is CASSVAVSGANVLTF.